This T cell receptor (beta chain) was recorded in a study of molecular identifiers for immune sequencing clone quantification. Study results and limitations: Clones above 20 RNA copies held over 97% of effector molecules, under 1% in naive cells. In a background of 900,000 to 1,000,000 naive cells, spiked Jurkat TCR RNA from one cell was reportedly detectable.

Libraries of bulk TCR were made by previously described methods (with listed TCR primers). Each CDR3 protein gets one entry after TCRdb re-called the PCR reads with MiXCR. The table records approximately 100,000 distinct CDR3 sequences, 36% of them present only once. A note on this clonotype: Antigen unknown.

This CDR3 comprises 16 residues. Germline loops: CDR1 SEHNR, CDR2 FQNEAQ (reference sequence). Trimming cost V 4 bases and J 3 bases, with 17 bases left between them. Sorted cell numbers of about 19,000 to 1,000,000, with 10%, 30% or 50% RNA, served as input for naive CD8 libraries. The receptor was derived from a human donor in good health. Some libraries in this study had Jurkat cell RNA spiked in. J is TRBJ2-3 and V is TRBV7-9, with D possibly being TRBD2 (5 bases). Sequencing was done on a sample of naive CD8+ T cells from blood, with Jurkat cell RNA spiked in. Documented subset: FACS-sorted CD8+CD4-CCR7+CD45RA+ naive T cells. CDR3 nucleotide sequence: TGTGCCAGCAGCTCAAGGATTTTAGCGTCGACAGATACGCAGTATTTT. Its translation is CASSSRILASTDTQYF.